The 23 T cell receptor beta chains below all came from one sample that was sequenced in a study of blood T cell repertoires in COVID-19. The data were produced by immunoSEQ multiplex PCR, yet TCRdb's version contains in-frame clones alone and is incomplete. The sample has about 390,000 clones, 80% to 90% seen once. The sample consisted of peripheral blood. These receptors were obtained from a woman aged 55-69 years with COVID-19, enrolled during active disease.

The chain joins TRBV19 to TRBJ1-5; TRBD1 matches at 11 bases. Losses at the gene ends were 4 bases for V and 5 bases for J; bases not matched to a gene: 10. Looked up from germline, CDR1 is LNHDA and CDR2 is SQIVND (reference sequence). The CDR3 consists of 17 residues. CDR3 bases: TGTGCCAGTAGTAAGGATCCCGGGACAGGGGGGTATCAGCCCCAGCATTTT. Translating it yields CASSKDPGTGGYQPQHF.

The J gene is TRBJ1-1, the V gene TRBV11-2; D is unclear. The CDR3 consists of 19 residues. Germline assignment: CDR1 SGHAT and CDR2 FQNNGV. V shed 3 bases and J shed 1 base, with 24 bases lying between them. The CDR3 spells CASSFWRQTTYRQNTEAFF. CDR3 bases: TGTGCCAGCAGCTTTTGGAGGCAGACCACCTACCGCCAGAACACTGAAGCTTTCTTT.

The CDR3 reads CASTGYSNQPQHF. CDR3 DNA: TGTGCTAGTACGGGGTATAGCAATCAGCCCCAGCATTTT. The genes are TRBV12-5 and TRBJ1-5, with D hard to call. Trimming left V 8 bases short and J 0 bases short, with 8 bases between. The CDR3 covers 13 residues. The germline CDR1 and CDR2 sequences are LGHNT and FRNRAP.

The chain recombines TRBV19 with TRBJ2-5, with D unresolved. The V end was cut by 4 bases, the J end by 4 bases, with 10 bases between. Germline CDR1 and CDR2: LNHDA and SQIVND (reference sequence). This CDR3 comprises 13 residues. The CDR3 is CASSKELGETQYF. The CDR3, as DNA: TGTGCCAGTAGTAAAGAGCTAGGAGAGACCCAGTACTTC.

The chain recombines TRBV28 with TRBJ1-5, with 7 bases that match TRBD1. Germline assignment: CDR1 MDHEN and CDR2 SYDVKM. The CDR3 is made up of 16 amino acids. J was trimmed by 0 bases and V by 5 bases; bases with no gene match: 7. For the CDR3, the DNA is TGTGCCAGCAGTCCCCTGACAGGGATTAGCAATCAGCCCCAGCATTTT. It is translated as CASSPLTGISNQPQHF.

The chain joins TRBV28 to TRBJ2-7, with TRBD2 matching 12 bases. V was clipped by 7 bases and J by 3 bases; unmatched bases: 7. The CDR3 extends over 15 amino acids. Germline V gene lookup returns CDR1 MDHEN and CDR2 SYDVKM. The CDR3 region has the DNA TGTGCCAGCACTATGACTAGCGGGGGAATCTACGAGCAGTACTTC. Amino acids: CASTMTSGGIYEQYF.

The chain recombines TRBV11-3 with TRBJ2-3, with D possibly TRBD2 on 5 matching bases. Trimming pared 3 bases from V and 0 bases from J, leaving 7 bases between. CDR1 and CDR2 (germline): SGHNT, YENEEA. The CDR3 loop spans 14 amino acids. For the CDR3, the DNA is TGTGCCAGCAGCTTTCGCGGGAGCACAGATACGCAGTATTTT. It is translated as CASSFRGSTDTQYF.

This rearrangement joins TRBV5-1 to TRBJ2-7, with D tentatively TRBD2 (7 bases). Trimming shortened V by 4 bases and J by 1 base, and 18 bases separated the two germline ends. Germline V CDR1 and CDR2: SGHRS, YFSETQ. The length of the CDR3 is 16 residues. The CDR3 sequence is CASSGGLRGSSYEQYF. The DNA for the CDR3 is TGCGCCAGCAGCGGGGGGCTGCGGGGGTCTTCCTACGAGCAGTACTTC.

The V call is TRBV6-6, the J call TRBJ2-2; 9 bases line up with TRBD1. V lost 5 bases and J lost 3; bases outside the gene matches: 4. The CDR3 totals 15 residues. Germline V CDR1 and CDR2: MNHNY, SVGAGI (reference sequence). CDR3 loop: CASSRGDRDTGELFF. The CDR3, as DNA: TGTGCCAGCAGTAGAGGGGACAGGGACACCGGGGAGCTGTTTTTT.

The chain is built from TRBV5-1 and TRBJ2-7, with D hard to call. The CDR3 is 11 residues long. Trimming left V 5 bases short and J 3 bases short, with 6 bases between. Germline V gene lookup returns CDR1 SGHRS and CDR2 YFSETQ. CDR3: CASRLNYEQYF. CDR3 coding DNA: TGCGCCAGCAGACTTAACTACGAGCAGTACTTC.

This clone turned up a few times. The rearrangement joins TRBV5-1 to TRBJ2-1, with 11 nucleotides matching TRBD2. V lost 4 bases to trimming and J lost 2 bases; unmatched junction nucleotides: 2. The CDR3 is made up of 15 amino acids. Germline V gene sequence: CDR1 SGHRS, CDR2 YFSETQ. CDR3 in DNA: TGCGCCAGCAGCCAACTAGCGGGGGCCTACAATGAGCAGTTCTTC. It encodes CASSQLAGAYNEQFF.

This chain joins TRBV28 and TRBJ2-7; TRBD1 matches 9 bases. The germline V gene has CDR1 MDHEN and CDR2 SYDVKM. Trimming removed 4 bases from V and 0 bases from J; junction bases left unmatched: 10. The CDR3 sequence is 17 residues long. CDR3 coding DNA: TGTGCCAGCAGTTCTATCATCCGGGACAGGGTCTCCTACGAGCAGTACTTC. Its protein is CASSSIIRDRVSYEQYF.

Concerning this clone itself: Other DNA variants within this sample encode the same CDR3. The gene calls are TRBV3-1 (or the pseudogene TRBV3-2) and TRBJ1-1; 7 bases align to TRBD1. This CDR3 is built from 14 residues. The ends lost 4 bases at V and 2 bases at J; junction bases unmatched: 4. The germline gives CDR1 LGHDT, CDR2 YNNKEL (reference sequence). For the CDR3, the DNA is TGTGCCAGCAGCCGAAACAGGGGAAACACTGAAGCTTTCTTT. Translating gives CASSRNRGNTEAFF.

This clone was seen a few times. The sample carries other DNA sequences with the same CDR3. V gene TRBV11-2 combines with J gene TRBJ1-2; D is perhaps TRBD1 (6 bases). This CDR3 comprises 13 residues. V was cut by 5 bases and J by 2 bases, with 9 bases left in between. From germline, CDR1 is SGHAT and CDR2 FQNNGV. The CDR3 sequence is CASSPDSNYGYTF. DNA of the CDR3: TGTGCCAGCAGCCCGGACAGCAACTATGGCTACACCTTC.

The V call is TRBV5-1, the J call TRBJ2-5, with D possibly being TRBD1 (8 bases). CDR1 SGHRS and CDR2 YFSETQ come from the germline V gene. The CDR3 totals 14 residues. V dropped 2 bases and J dropped 5 bases, with 13 bases sitting between them. The CDR3 spells CASSLTGGVETQYF. Here the CDR3 DNA reads TGCGCCAGCAGCTTAACAGGGGGGGTGGAGACCCAGTACTTC.

The gene calls are TRBV7-3 and TRBJ2-1, with 9 bases fitting TRBD1. After removal of 3 bases from V and 9 bases from J, the junction contained 9 bases not matched to a gene. Germline-derived CDR1 and CDR2 are SGHTA and FQGTGA. CDR3 length: 15 residues. The DNA for the CDR3 is TGTGCCAGCAGCTTCCCGGGACAGGGAGTTAGTGAGCAGTTCTTC. It is translated as CASSFPGQGVSEQFF.

V gene TRBV2 combines with J gene TRBJ1-6, with TRBD1 identical over 7 bases. V was clipped by 5 bases and J by 5 bases; unmatched bases: 6. The CDR3 length is 15 residues. CDR1 and CDR2 (germline): SNHLY, FYNNEI. This CDR3 reads CASSRGQKNNSPLHF. DNA for the CDR3: TGTGCCAGCAGTCGGGGACAGAAAAATAATTCACCCCTCCACTTT.

This chain links TRBV2 with TRBJ2-1, with D perhaps TRBD2 (5 bases). V was cut by 1 base and J by 5 bases, with 6 bases left in between. CDR3 size: 13 residues. Germline values: CDR1 SNHLY, CDR2 FYNNEI. The CDR3 nucleotides read TGTGCCAGCAGTGAAGGGAGGAACAATGAGCAGTTCTTC. This encodes CASSEGRNNEQFF.

The count of this clone is one. The rearrangement joins TRBV28 to TRBJ1-5, with D uncertain. The length of the CDR3 is 14 residues. CDR1 and CDR2 (germline): MDHEN, SYDVKM. The ends were cut back, 5 bases at V and 4 bases at J, with 12 bases in the middle. The CDR3: CASSGRMLNQPQHF. The CDR3 bases are TGTGCCAGCAGTGGGCGAATGTTGAATCAGCCCCAGCATTTT. The complete variable domain, with remaining parts taken from reference TRBV28 and TRBJ1-5, reads DVKVTQSSRYLVKRTGEKVFLECVQDMDHENMFWYRQDPGLGLRLIYFSYDVKMKEKGDIPEGYSVSREKKERFSLILESASTNQTSMYLCASSGRMLNQPQHFGDGTRLSIL.

This chain uses TRBV7-2 with TRBJ2-2; 10 bases fit TRBD2. V was pared by 2 bases and J by 5 bases, with 5 bases of the junction left unmatched. This CDR3 spans 16 amino acids. Germline V lookup: CDR1 SGHTA, CDR2 FQGNSA. CDR3 coding DNA: TGTGCCAGCAGCTTATTACCTAGCGGGGGAACCGGGGAGCTGTTTTTT. Translation: CASSLLPSGGTGELFF.

V gene TRBV11-1 combines with J gene TRBJ1-5, with 9 bases lining up with TRBD1. V was clipped by 3 bases and J by 5 bases; unmatched bases: 8. Per the germline V gene, CDR1 is SGHAT and CDR2 is FQDESV (reference sequence). CDR3 size: 16 residues. The CDR3 spells CASSFYRDREYQPQHF. Here the CDR3 DNA reads TGTGCCAGCAGCTTTTACCGGGACAGGGAGTATCAGCCCCAGCATTTT.

The rearrangement links TRBV5-1 to TRBJ1-2; tentative D call: TRBD1 (5 bases). This CDR3 has 14 residues. The V gene lost 1 base and the J gene lost 8 bases, with 15 bases spanning the gap. Germline V gives CDR1 SGHRS, CDR2 YFSETQ. CDR3 in amino acids: CASSLLSGADGYTF. CDR3 sequence (DNA): TGCGCCAGCAGCTTGTTAAGCGGGGCGGACGGCTACACCTTC.

The chain carries TRBV19 and TRBJ1-5; D gene ambiguous. There are 14 residues in the CDR3. CDR1 and CDR2 from the germline V gene are LNHDA and SQIVND (reference sequence). V was pared by 5 bases and J by 7 bases, with 15 bases between. CDR3 sequence (DNA): TGTGCCAGTAGTCCCCGGACTTGGCGACAGCCCCAGCATTTT. Protein sequence: CASSPRTWRQPQHF.